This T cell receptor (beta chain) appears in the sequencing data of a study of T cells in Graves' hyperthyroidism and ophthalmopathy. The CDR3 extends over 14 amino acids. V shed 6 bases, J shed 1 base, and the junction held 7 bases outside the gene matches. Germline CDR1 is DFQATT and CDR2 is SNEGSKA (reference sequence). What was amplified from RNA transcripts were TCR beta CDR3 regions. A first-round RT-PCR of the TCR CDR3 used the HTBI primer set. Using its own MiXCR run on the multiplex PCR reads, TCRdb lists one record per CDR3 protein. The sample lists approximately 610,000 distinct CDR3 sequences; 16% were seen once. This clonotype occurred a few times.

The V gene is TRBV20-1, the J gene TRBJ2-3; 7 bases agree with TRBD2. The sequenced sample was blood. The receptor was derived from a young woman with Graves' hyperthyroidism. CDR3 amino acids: CSAIAGKGTDTQYF. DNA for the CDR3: TGCAGTGCCATAGCGGGTAAAGGCACAGATACGCAGTATTTT.